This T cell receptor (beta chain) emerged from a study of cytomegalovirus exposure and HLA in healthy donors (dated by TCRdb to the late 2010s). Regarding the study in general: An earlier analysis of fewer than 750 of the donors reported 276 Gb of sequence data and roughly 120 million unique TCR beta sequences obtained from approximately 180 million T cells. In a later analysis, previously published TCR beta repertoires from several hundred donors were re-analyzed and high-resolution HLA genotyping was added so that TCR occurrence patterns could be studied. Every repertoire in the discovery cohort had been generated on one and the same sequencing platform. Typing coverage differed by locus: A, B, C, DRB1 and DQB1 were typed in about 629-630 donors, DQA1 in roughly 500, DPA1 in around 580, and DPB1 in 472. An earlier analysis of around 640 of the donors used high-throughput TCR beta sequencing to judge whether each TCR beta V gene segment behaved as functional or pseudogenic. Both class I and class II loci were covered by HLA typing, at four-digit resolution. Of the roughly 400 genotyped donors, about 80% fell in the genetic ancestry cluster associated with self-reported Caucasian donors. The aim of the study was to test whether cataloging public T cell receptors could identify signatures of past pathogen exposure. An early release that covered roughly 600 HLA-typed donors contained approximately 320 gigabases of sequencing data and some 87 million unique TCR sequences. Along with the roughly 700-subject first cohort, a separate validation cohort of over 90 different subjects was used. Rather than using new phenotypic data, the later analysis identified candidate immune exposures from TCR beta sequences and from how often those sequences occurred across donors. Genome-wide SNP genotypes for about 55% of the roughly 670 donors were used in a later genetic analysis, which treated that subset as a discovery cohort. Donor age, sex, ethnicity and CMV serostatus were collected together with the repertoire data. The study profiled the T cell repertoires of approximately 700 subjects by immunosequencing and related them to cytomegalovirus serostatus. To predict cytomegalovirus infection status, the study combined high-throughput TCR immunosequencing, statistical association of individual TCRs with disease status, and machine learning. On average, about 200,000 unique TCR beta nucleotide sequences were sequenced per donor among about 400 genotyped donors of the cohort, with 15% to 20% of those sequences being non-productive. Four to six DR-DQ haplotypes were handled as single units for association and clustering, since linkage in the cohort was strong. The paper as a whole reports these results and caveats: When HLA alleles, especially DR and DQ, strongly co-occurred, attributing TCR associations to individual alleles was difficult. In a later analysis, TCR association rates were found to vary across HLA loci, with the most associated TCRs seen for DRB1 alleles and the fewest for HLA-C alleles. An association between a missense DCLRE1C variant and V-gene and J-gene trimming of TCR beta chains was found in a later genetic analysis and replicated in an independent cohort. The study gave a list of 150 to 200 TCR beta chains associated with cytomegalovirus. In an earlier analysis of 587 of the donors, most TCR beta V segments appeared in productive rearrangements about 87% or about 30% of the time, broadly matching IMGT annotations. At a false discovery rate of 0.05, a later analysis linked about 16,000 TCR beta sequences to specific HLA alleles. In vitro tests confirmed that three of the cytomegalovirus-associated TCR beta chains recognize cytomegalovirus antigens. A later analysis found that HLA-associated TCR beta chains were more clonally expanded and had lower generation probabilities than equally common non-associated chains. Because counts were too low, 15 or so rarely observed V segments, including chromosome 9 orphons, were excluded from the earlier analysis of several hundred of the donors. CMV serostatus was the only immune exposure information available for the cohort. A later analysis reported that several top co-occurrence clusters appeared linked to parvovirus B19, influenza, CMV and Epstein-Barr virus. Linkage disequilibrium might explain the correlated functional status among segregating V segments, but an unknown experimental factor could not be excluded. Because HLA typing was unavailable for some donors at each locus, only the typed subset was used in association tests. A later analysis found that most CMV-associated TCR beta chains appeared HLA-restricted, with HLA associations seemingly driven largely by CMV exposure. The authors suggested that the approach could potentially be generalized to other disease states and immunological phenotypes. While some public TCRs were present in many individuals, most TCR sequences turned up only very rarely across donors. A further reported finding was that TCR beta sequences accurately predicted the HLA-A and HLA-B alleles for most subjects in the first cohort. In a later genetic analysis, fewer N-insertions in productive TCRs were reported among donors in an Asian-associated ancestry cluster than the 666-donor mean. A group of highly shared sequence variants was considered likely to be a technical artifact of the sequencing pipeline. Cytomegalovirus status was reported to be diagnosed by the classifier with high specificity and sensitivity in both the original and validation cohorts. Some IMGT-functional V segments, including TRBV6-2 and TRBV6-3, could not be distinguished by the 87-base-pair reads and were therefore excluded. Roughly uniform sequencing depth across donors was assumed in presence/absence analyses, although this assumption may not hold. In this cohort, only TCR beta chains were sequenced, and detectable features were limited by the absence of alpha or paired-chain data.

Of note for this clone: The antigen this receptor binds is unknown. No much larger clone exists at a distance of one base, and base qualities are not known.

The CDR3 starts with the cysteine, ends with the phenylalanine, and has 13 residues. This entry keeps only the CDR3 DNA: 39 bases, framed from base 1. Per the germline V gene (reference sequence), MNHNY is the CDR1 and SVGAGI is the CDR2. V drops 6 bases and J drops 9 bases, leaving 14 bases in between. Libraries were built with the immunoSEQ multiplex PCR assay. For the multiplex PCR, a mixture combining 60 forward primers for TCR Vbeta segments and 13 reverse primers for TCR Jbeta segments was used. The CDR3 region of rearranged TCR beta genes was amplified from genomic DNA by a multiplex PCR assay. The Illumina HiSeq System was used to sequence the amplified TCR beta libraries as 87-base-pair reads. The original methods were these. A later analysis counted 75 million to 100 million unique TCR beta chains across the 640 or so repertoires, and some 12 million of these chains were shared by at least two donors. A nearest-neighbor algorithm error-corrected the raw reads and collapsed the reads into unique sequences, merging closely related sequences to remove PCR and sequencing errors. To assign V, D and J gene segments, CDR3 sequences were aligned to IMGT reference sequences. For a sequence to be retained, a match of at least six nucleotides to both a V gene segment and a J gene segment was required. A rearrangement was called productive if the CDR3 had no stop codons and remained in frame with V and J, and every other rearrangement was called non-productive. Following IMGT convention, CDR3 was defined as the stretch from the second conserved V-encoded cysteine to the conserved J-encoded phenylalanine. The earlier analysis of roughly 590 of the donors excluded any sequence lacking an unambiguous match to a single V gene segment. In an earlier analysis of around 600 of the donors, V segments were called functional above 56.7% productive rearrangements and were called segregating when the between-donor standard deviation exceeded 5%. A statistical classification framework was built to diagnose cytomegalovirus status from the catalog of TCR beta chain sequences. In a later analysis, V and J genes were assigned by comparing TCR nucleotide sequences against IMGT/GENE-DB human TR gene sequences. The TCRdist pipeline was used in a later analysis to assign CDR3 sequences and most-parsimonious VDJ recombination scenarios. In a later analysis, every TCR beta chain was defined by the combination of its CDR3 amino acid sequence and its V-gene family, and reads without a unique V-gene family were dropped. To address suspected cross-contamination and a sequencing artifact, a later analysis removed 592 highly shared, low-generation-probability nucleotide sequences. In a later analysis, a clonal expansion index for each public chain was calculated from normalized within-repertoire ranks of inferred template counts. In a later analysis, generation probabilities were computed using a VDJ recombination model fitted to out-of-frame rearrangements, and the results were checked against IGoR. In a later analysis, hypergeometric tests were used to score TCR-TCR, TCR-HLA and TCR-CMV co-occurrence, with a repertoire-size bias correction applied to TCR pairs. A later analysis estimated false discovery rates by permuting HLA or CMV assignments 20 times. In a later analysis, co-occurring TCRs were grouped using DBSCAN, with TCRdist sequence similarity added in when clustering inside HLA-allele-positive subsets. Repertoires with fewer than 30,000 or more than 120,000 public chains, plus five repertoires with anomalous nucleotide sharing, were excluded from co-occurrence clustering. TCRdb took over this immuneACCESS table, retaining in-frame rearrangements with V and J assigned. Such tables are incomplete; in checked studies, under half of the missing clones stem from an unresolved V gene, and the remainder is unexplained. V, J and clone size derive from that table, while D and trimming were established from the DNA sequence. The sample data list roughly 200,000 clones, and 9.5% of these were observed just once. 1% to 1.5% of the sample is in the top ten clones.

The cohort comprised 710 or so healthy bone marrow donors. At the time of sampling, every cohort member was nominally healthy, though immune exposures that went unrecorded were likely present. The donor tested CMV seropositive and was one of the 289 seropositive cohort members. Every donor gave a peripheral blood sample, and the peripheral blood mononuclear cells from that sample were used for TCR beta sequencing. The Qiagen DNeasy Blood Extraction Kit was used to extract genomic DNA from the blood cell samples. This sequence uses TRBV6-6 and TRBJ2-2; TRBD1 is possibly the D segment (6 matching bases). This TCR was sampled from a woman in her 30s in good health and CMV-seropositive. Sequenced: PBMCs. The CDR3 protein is CASSEGHNWELFF. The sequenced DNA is TGTGCCAGCAGCGAGGGACACAACTGGGAGCTGTTTTTT.